Listed below are T cell receptor beta chains from one sample, sequenced in a study of human T cells and chemical hapten exposure. MiXCR was run by TCRdb on the RACE reads, yielding one entry per CDR3 protein. The sample includes 62,000 or so distinct CDR3 sequences, over 9.5% seen only once; the top ten take approximately 5.2%. Sequenced material: whole blood, taken in connection with sensitization to the hapten diphenylcyclopropenone (DPC). These receptors all stem from a woman in her forties or fifties with alopecia areata. Some clones in this sample may be carry-over from other donors' samples. The CDR3 runs from the conserved cysteine through the conserved F or W. A D gene is named only where the DNA matches it firmly. Clone size is stated in some rows and not others, as once, few, many or a class when expanded.

v_call	d_call	clone_size	j_call	cdr3_nt	cdr3_aa
TRBV7-6	NA	many	TRBJ2-7	TGTGCCAGCAGCTTAGAGTCAGGTTCCTACGAGCAGTACTTC	CASSLESGSYEQYF
TRBV11-3	TRBD1	NA	TRBJ2-1	TGTGCCAGCAGCTTAGGGGGATACCGGGACAGGTACAATGAGCAGTTCTTC	CASSLGGYRDRYNEQFF
TRBV12-3/TRBV12-4	NA	few	TRBJ1-5	TGTGCCAGCAGCCCACAGGGTCTTAGCAATCAGCCCCAGCATTTT	CASSPQGLSNQPQHF
TRBV29-1	NA	many	TRBJ1-2	TGCAGCGTCGAGGACAGATTATATGGCTACACCTTC	CSVEDRLYGYTF
TRBV28	NA	NA	TRBJ2-4	TGTGCCAGCAGTCCCCTTCGAAAGGGGGGAGCCAAAAACATTCAGTACTTC	CASSPLRKGGAKNIQYF
TRBV6-5	NA	few	TRBJ2-5	TGTGCCAGCAGGGGGATAGGGGGCCAAGAGACCCAGTACTTC	CASRGIGGQETQYF
TRBV10-3	TRBD1	few	TRBJ2-7	TGTGCCATCAGGGGGACAGGGGCCTACGAGCAGTACTTC	CAIRGTGAYEQYF
TRBV5-1	TRBD1	few	TRBJ2-7	TGCGCCAGCAGCCCCCACTCCGGGACAGGGGTCGAGCAGTACTTC	CASSPHSGTGVEQYF
TRBV6-6	TRBD2	many	TRBJ2-2	TGTGCCAGCAGAAGGACGACTAGCGGGGGGGCCACGAGAACCGGGGAGCTGTTTTTT	CASRRTTSGGATRTGELFF
TRBV29-1	NA	many	TRBJ1-1	TGCAGCGTTCGAGACAGTTTTGAGTTCGGCACTGAAGCTTTCTTT	CSVRDSFEFGTEAFF
TRBV18	NA	many	TRBJ2-2	TGTGCCAGCTTGGAGGATTTTCGCACCGGGGAGCTGTTTTTT	CASLEDFRTGELFF
TRBV18	NA	many	TRBJ2-1	TGTGCCAGCTCACCAGCGGGGTTGGCCTACAATGAGCAGTTCTTC	CASSPAGLAYNEQFF
TRBV2	TRBD2	NA	TRBJ2-1	TGTGCCAGCAGGGGCCCGGGGGGACTAGTTCAGTTCTTC	CASRGPGGLVQFF
TRBV13	NA	many	TRBJ1-2	TGTGCCAGCAGCCGAACTAGGACAGATAACTATGGCTACACCTTC	CASSRTRTDNYGYTF
TRBV11-3	NA	few	TRBJ2-3	TGTGCCAGCAGCTCAGGGACGATCAGCGGCACAGATACGCAGTATTTT	CASSSGTISGTDTQYF